Below are 10 T cell receptor beta chains sequenced from a single sample in a study of tumor-infiltrating lymphocytes in primary liver carcinoma. Co-extraction yielded RNA and DNA from 20-30 mg of unsorted bulk tissue. Starting from 500 ng of total RNA, TCR beta cDNA was produced with a primer in the constant region. ARM-PCR, slightly modified, supplied the TCR beta libraries through three nested multiplex PCR rounds. Two initial PCR rounds of roughly 10 cycles each paired TRBV1-TRBV30 forward primers with a C-beta reverse primer. Using its own MiXCR run on the multiplex PCR reads, TCRdb lists one record per CDR3 protein. The sample gives 95,000 to 150,000 distinct CDR3 sequences, 55% to 65% of which show up once; about a tenth is in the top ten. The sequencing input was liver tumor tissue from sampling region 1. As for subset: tumor region T1, superior pole. The receptors shown here come from a woman in her sixties with primary liver carcinoma and hepatitis B virus infection.

In the case of this clonotype: This may arise from a read error, as a much more abundant clone is one base away. This chain joins TRBV5-4 and TRBJ2-7; 7 bases are a match to TRBD2. The CDR3 sequence is 15 residues long. CDR1 is SGHNT and CDR2 is YYREEE in the germline V gene (reference sequence). CDR3 region: CAGSLASSGSYEQYF. The CDR3 region has the DNA TGTGCCGGCAGCTTGGCGTCTAGCGGAAGCTACGAGCAGTACTTC.

The chain couples TRBV5-1 to TRBJ2-7, with a weak D call TRBD2 (7 bases). The CDR3 contains 15 residues. Germline values: CDR1 SGHRS, CDR2 YFSETQ. V was cut by 4 bases and J by 2 bases, with 16 bases left in between. CDR3 bases: TGCGCCAGCAGCCGCGGGGGCGTGAGGACCTACGAGCAGTACTTC. Translation gives CASSRGGVRTYEQYF.

This clonotype was detected only a few times. The gene calls are TRBV4-1 and TRBJ1-5, with 10 bases aligning to TRBD1. Germline V CDR1 and CDR2: MGHRA, YSYEKL. There are 15 residues in the CDR3. CDR3 protein: CTGSQDRTGGQPQHF. The CDR3 nucleotides are TGCACCGGCAGCCAAGATAGGACAGGGGGTCAGCCCCAGCATTTT.

Comments on this clonotype: At one of its ends the junction is not consistent with the germline gene, which may arise from a read error. The rearrangement links TRBV11-2 to TRBJ2-2; D may be TRBD1 or TRBD2 (5 bases each). Per germline, CDR1 SGHAT and CDR2 FQNNGV. This CDR3 has 16 amino acids. This chain's CDR3 is CASSPRTALKTGDLFF. The CDR3 nucleotides read TGTGCCAGCAGTCCTAGAACAGCGTTGAAGACCGGGGACCTGTTTTTT.

Comment on this clonotype: The germline gene is not matched at one end of the junction; a read error may be the cause. The J gene is TRBJ2-3, the V gene TRBV29-1; TRBD2 might be the D (7 bases). CDR3 length: 14 residues. Germline values: CDR1 SQVTM, CDR2 ANQGSEA. The CDR3 nucleotides read TGCAGCTTCGATGGAGGGGGGGGCACAGATACGCATTATTTT. The encoded protein is CSFDGGGGTDTHYF.

The V call is TRBV5-6, the J call TRBJ2-1, with D unclear. Trimming took off 0 bases at V and 3 bases at J, with 13 bases between the two ends. This CDR3 spans 16 amino acids. Germline V CDR1 and CDR2: SGHDT, YYEEEE. The CDR3 reads CASSLEFSTCYNEQFF. For the CDR3, the DNA is TGTGCCAGCAGCTTGGAATTCTCTACCTGCTACAATGAGCAGTTCTTC.

The chain joins TRBV5-1 to TRBJ2-5; possible D gene TRBD2, 7 bases. The CDR3 has 14 residues. CDR1 SGHRS and CDR2 YFSETQ come from the germline V gene. V was clipped by 4 bases and J by 3 bases, with 13 bases between them. CDR3 nucleotide sequence: TGCGCCAGCAGCGGGGGGGGACACGAAGAGACCCAGTACTTC. Residues: CASSGGGHEETQYF.

CDR3 sequence: CASNRDRASCEQYF. The CDR3 DNA reads as TGTGCCAGCAATAGGGACAGGGCCTCTTGTGAGCAGTACTTC. The chain has TRBV6-1 and TRBJ2-7; 9 nucleotides align to TRBD1. CDR1 and CDR2 (germline): MNHNS, SASEGT. The CDR3 contains 14 residues. V gave up 7 bases and J gave up 7 bases; unmatched junction bases: 11.

Concerning this clonotype itself: A much larger clonotype is one base distant, so this may be a read error. This chain joins TRBV7-8 and TRBJ2-3; D not certain. Germline CDR1 reads SGHVS; CDR2 reads FQNEAQ. The CDR3 spans 13 residues. The CDR3 sequence is CATRWLSIDTQYF. In DNA form, the CDR3 reads TGTGCTACCAGGTGGCTTAGCATAGATACGCAGTATTTT.

This clonotype appeared a few times. The rearrangement joins TRBV5-1 to TRBJ2-1, with TRBD2 matching 10 bases. The V segment lost 1 base and the J segment 7 bases; nucleotides outside the gene matches: 17. The CDR3 length is 19 residues. Looked up from germline, CDR1 is SGHRS and CDR2 is YFSETQ. CDR3 protein: CASSLRSLAGVGPGNEQFF. The CDR3, as DNA: TGCGCCAGCAGCTTGAGAAGTCTAGCGGGAGTGGGCCCAGGGAATGAGCAGTTCTTC.